This TCR beta chain derives from a study of CD8+CD57+ T cells in acquired aplastic anemia. Looking at the study overall: Approximately 10 million reads, on average, were obtained for CD4+ cells from healthy donors.

Profiles of TCR beta VDJ and CDR3 were generated from a genomic DNA template. MiXCR, applied by TCRdb to the reads, yields one record per CDR3 protein. The sample contains fewer than 150,000 distinct CDR3 sequences, about 48% of which appear only once. Sequenced material: sorted CD4+, CD8+, or CD8+CD57+ T cells (not recorded which) from PBMCs. The source of this sequence is a human donor in good health, serving as a control.

The DNA for the CDR3 is TGTGCCAGCAGCTCAGCGGGGGCAACACAAGAGACCCAGTACTTC. The encoded protein is CASSSAGATQETQYF. V and J are TRBV7-7 and TRBJ2-5, with 8 bases identical to TRBD2. Germline CDR1 SSHAT, CDR2 FNYEAQ (reference sequence). CDR3 length: 15 residues. J gave up 2 bases and V 4 bases, and 6 bases lay outside the gene matches.